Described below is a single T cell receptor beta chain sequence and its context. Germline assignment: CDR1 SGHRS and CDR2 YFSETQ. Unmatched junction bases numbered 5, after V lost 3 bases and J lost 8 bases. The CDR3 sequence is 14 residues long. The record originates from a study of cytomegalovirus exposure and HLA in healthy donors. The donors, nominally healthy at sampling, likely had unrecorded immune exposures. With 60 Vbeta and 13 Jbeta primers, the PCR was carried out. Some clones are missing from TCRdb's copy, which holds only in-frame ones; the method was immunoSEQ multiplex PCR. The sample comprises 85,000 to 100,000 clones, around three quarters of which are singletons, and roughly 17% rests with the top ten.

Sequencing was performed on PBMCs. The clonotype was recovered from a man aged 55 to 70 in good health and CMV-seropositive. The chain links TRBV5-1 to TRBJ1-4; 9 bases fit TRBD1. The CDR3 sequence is CASSSTGGAEKLFF. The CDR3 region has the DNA TGCGCCAGCAGCTCCACAGGGGGCGCGGAAAAACTGTTTTTT.